The clone carrying this T cell receptor (beta chain) was detected a few times. Antigen specificity is unknown. TCRdb analysed the reads with MiXCR anew, one entry per CDR3 protein. This table holds just over 150,000 distinct CDR3 sequences, around a quarter found once. The CDR3 runs to 15 residues. Trimming left V 1 base short and J 4 bases short, with 13 bases between. The V gene's germline CDR1 is SGHDN and CDR2 FVKESK. The source of the sample is a study of T cell repertoires in cytomegalovirus infection. Looking at the study overall: TCR beta signatures that were public indicated CMV infection and matching HLA type.

Study-wide points: In two of eight donors, the top clonotype was HLA-C-restricted CMV-specific.

The TCR originated in a human donor in good health (CMV status not recorded). Some clones in this sample may be carry-over from other donors' samples. This chain connects TRBV14 to TRBJ1-2; weak D call: TRBD1 (6 bases). Sequencing was done on a sample of PBMCs. The CDR3 coding sequence is TGTGCCAGCAGCCAAGTGACAGGCCAATCCTATGGCTACACCTTC. Amino acids: CASSQVTGQSYGYTF.